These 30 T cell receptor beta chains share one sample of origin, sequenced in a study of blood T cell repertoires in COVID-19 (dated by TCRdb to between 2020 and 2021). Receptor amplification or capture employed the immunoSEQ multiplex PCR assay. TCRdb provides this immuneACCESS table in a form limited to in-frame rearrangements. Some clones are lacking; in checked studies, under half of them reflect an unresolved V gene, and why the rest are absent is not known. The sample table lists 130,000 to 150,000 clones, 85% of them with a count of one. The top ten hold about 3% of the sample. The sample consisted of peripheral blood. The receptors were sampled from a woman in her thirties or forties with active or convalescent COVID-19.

The CDR3 DNA is TGTGCCAGCAGCTCGTTAGGGACAGTAGATGAAAAACTGTTTTTT. Its translation: CASSSLGTVDEKLFF. This sequence joins TRBV7-9 and TRBJ1-4; 7 positions agree with TRBD1. Germline V gene sequence: CDR1 SEHNR, CDR2 FQNEAQ (reference sequence). CDR3 length: 15 amino acids. The trim removed 4 bases at V and 6 bases at J, leaving 8 bases unmatched.

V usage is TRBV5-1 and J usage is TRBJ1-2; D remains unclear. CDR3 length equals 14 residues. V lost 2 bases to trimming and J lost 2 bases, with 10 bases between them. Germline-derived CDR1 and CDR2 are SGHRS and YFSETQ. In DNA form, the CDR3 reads TGCGCCAGCAGCTTCGGAGGGAGCAACTATGGCTACACCTTC. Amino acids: CASSFGGSNYGYTF.

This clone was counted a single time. CDR3 coding DNA: TGCGCCAGCAGTGAGTCGACAGGGAGCTATGGCTACACCTTC. Its translation is CASSESTGSYGYTF. The rearrangement uses TRBV10-1 and TRBJ1-2; 7 bases are a match to TRBD1. CDR3 length: 14 amino acids. CDR1 is WNHNN and CDR2 is SYGVQD in the germline V gene (reference sequence). The V and J ends lost 0 bases and 4 bases, in that order; junction bases with no gene match: 2.

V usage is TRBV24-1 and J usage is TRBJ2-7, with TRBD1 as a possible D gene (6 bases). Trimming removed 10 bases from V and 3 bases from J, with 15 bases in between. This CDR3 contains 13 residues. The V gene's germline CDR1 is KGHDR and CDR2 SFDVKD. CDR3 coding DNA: TGTGCCACTTCCAGGGGAACAGGCTACGAGCAGTACTTC. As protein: CATSRGTGYEQYF.

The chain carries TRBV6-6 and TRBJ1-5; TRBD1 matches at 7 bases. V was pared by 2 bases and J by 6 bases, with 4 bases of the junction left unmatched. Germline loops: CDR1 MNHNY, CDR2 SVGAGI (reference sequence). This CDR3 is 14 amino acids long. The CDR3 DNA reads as TGTGCCAGCAGTTACGACAGGGCCGGTCAGCCCCAGCATTTT. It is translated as CASSYDRAGQPQHF.

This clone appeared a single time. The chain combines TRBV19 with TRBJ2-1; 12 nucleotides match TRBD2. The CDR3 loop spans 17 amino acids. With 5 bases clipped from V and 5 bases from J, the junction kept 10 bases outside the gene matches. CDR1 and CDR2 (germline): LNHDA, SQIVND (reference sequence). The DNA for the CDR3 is TGTGCCAGTAGTCCGTCTAGCGGGAGGGCCAAAGACAATGAGCAGTTCTTC. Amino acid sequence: CASSPSSGRAKDNEQFF.

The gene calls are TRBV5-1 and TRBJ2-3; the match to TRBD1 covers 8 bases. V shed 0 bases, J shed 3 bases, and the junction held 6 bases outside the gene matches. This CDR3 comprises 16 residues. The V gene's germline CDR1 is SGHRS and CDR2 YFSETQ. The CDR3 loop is CASSLEWTGLTDTQYF. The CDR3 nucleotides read TGCGCCAGCAGCTTGGAGTGGACAGGGCTTACAGATACGCAGTATTTT.

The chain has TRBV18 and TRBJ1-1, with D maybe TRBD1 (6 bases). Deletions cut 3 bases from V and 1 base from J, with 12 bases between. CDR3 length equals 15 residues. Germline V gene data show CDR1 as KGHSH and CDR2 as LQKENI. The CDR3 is CASSPGVQGNTEAFF. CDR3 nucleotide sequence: TGTGCCAGCTCACCCGGTGTACAGGGGAACACTGAAGCTTTCTTT.

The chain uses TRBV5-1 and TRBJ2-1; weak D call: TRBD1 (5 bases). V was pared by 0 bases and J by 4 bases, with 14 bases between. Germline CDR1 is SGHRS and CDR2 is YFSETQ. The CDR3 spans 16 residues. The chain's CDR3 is CASSLAQGTTYNEQFF. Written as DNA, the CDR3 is TGCGCCAGCAGCTTGGCTCAGGGAACCACTTACAATGAGCAGTTCTTC.

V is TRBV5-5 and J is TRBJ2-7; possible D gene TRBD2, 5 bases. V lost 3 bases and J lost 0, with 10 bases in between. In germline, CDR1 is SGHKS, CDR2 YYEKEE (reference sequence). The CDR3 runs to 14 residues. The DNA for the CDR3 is TGTGCCAGCAGCTACTCCGGGATCTCCTACGAGCAGTACTTC. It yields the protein CASSYSGISYEQYF.

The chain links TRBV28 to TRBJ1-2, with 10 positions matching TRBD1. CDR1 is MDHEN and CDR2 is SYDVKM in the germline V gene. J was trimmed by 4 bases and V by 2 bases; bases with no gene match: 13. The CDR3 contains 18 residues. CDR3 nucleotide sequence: TGTGCCAGCAGTTTAACGGTGAATCGGGACAGGGGCTCCTATGGCTACACCTTC. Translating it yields CASSLTVNRDRGSYGYTF.

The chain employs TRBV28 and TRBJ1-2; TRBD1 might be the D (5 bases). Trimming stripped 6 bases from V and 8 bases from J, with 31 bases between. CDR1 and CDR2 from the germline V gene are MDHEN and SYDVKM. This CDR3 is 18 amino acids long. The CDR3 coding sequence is TGTGCCAGCAGGGTGAGCTCTCCGGGACTGACCGACGGGGGGGGCTACACCTTC. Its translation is CASRVSSPGLTDGGGYTF.

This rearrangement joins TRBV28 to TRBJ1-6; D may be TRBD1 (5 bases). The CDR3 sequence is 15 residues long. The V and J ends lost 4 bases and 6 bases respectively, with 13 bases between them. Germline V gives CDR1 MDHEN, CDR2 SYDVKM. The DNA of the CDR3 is TGTGCCAGCAGTTCCGGGGGTTACGGTAATTCACCCCTCCACTTT. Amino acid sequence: CASSSGGYGNSPLHF.

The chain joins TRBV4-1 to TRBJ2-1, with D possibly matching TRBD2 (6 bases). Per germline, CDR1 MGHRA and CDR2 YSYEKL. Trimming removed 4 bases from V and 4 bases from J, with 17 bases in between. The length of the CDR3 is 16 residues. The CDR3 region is CASSRAGGVLYNEQFF. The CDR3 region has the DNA TGCGCCAGCAGCCGCGCCGGCGGGGTCCTTTACAATGAGCAGTTCTTC.

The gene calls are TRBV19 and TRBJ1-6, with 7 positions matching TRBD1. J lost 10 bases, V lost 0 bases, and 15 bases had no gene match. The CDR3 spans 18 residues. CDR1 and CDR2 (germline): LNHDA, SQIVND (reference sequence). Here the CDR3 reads CASSIDPQGTSGSSPLHF. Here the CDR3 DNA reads TGTGCCAGTAGTATAGATCCACAGGGGACCTCCGGTAGCTCACCCCTCCACTTT.

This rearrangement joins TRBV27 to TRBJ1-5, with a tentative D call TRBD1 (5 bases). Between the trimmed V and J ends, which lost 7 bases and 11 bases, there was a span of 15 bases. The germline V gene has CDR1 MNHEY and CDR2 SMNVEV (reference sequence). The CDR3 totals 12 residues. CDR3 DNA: TGTGCCAGCACGACCGGACAACAGGCCCAGCATTTT. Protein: CASTTGQQAQHF.

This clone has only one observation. DNA of the CDR3: TGTGCCAGCTCACCGGGCCCAAACACTGAAGCTTTCTTT. Its protein product is CASSPGPNTEAFF. V usage is TRBV18 and J usage is TRBJ1-1; unclear D gene. The CDR3 length is 13 residues. V lost 3 bases and J lost 2, with 7 bases in between. CDR1 KGHSH and CDR2 LQKENI come from the germline V gene.

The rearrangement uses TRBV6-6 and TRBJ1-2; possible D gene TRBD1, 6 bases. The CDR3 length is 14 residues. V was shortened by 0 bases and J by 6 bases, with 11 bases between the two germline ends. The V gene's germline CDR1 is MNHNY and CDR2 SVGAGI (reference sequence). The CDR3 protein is CASSYSTGRHGYTF. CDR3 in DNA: TGTGCCAGCAGTTACTCGACAGGTCGGCATGGCTACACCTTC.

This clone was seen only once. The CDR3 spells CASSYRRGQGARETQYF. In DNA, the CDR3 is TGTGCCAGCAGTTACCGGCGGGGACAGGGGGCTCGAGAGACCCAGTACTTC. The V call is TRBV6-2 or TRBV6-3, the J call TRBJ2-5; TRBD1 aligns across 12 bases. Germline loops: CDR1 MNHEY, CDR2 SVGEGT. Trimming at V came to 2 bases and at J to 4 bases, leaving 8 bases not matched to a gene. This CDR3 is 17 amino acids long.

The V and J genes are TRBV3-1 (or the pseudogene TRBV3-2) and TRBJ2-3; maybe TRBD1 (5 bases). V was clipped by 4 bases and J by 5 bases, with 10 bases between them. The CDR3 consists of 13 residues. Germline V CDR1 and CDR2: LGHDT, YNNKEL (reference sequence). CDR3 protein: CASSPTTVDTQYF. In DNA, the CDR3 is TGTGCCAGCAGCCCGACGACAGTAGATACGCAGTATTTT.

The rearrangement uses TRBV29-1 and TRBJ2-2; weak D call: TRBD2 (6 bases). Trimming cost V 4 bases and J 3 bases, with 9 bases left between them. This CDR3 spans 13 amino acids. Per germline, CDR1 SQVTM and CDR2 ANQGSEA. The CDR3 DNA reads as TGCAGCGTTGTGCCGGGGGACACCGGGGAGCTGTTTTTT. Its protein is CSVVPGDTGELFF.

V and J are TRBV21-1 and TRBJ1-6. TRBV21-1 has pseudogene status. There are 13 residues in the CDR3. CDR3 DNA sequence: TGTGCCAGCAGCAAAGCCGAGGGCGCCGGCTGCCACTTT. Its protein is CASSKAEGAGCHF.

CDR3 DNA: TGCGCCAGCAGCCAAGGGCTACAGGGCAACTATGGCTACACCTTC. This sequence encodes CASSQGLQGNYGYTF. J is TRBJ1-2 and V is TRBV4-1; perhaps TRBD1 as D (6 bases). V shed 1 base and J shed 2 bases, with 11 bases lying between them. The germline V gene encodes CDR1 MGHRA and CDR2 YSYEKL. The CDR3 covers 15 residues.

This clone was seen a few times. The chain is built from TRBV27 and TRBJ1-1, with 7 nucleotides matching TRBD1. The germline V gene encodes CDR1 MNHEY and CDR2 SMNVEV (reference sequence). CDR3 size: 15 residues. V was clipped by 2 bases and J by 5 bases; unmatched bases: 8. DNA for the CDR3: TGTGCCAGCAGTTTAACGGGCCCGACAGGGACTGAAGCTTTCTTT. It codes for CASSLTGPTGTEAFF.

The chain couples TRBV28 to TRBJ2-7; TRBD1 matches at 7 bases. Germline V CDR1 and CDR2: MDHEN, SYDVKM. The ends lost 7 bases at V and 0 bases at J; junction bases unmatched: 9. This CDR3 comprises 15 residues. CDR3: CASNLWGTASYEQYF. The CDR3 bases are TGTGCCAGCAACTTGTGGGGGACAGCCTCCTACGAGCAGTACTTC.

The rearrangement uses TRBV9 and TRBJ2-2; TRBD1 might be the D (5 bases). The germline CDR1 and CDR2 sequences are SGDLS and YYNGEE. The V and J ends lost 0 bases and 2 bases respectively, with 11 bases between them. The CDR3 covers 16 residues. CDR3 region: CASSVAMGLNTGELFF. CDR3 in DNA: TGTGCCAGCAGCGTAGCTATGGGGCTAAACACCGGGGAGCTGTTTTTT.

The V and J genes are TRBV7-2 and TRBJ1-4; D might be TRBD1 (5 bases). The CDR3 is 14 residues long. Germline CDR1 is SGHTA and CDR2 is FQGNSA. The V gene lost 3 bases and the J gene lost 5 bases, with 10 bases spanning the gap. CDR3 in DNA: TGTGCCAGCAGCTTTTACGGGGGAAATGAAAAACTGTTTTTT. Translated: CASSFYGGNEKLFF. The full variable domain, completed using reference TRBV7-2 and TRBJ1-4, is GAGVSQSPSNKVTEKGKDVELRCDPISGHTALYWYRQSLGQGLEFLIYFQGNSAPDKSGLPSDRFSAERTGGSVSTLTIQRTQQEDSAVYLCASSFYGGNEKLFFGSGTQLSVL.

CDR3 sequence: CASSMRQAIDEAFF. The CDR3 bases are TGTGCCAGTAGCATGAGACAGGCGATAGATGAAGCTTTCTTT. The V call is TRBV19, the J call TRBJ1-1; tentative D call: TRBD1 (6 bases). V was shortened by 6 bases and J by 7 bases, with 18 bases between the two germline ends. CDR1 LNHDA and CDR2 SQIVND come from the germline V gene (reference sequence). CDR3 size: 14 residues. The variable domain in full, completed from reference TRBV19 and TRBJ1-1, reads DGGITQSPKYLFRKEGQNVTLSCEQNLNHDAMYWYRQDPGQGLRLIYYSQIVNDFQKGDIAEGYSVSREKKESFPLTVTSAQKNPTAFYLCASSMRQAIDEAFFGQGTRLTVV.

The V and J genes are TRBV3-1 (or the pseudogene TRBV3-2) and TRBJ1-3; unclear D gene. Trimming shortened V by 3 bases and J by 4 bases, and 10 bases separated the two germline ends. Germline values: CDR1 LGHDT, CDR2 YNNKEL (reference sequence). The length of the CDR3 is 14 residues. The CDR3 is CASSQRELGNTIYF. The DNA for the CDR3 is TGTGCCAGCAGCCAGAGGGAGCTGGGAAACACCATATATTTT.

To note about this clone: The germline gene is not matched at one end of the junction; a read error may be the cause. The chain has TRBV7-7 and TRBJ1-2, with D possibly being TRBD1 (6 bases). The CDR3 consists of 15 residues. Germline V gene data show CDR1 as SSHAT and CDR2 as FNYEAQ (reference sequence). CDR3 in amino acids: CASSLDSHVSYGYTF. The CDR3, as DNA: TGTGCTAGCAGCCTGGACAGCCACGTCAGCTATGGCTACACCTTC.